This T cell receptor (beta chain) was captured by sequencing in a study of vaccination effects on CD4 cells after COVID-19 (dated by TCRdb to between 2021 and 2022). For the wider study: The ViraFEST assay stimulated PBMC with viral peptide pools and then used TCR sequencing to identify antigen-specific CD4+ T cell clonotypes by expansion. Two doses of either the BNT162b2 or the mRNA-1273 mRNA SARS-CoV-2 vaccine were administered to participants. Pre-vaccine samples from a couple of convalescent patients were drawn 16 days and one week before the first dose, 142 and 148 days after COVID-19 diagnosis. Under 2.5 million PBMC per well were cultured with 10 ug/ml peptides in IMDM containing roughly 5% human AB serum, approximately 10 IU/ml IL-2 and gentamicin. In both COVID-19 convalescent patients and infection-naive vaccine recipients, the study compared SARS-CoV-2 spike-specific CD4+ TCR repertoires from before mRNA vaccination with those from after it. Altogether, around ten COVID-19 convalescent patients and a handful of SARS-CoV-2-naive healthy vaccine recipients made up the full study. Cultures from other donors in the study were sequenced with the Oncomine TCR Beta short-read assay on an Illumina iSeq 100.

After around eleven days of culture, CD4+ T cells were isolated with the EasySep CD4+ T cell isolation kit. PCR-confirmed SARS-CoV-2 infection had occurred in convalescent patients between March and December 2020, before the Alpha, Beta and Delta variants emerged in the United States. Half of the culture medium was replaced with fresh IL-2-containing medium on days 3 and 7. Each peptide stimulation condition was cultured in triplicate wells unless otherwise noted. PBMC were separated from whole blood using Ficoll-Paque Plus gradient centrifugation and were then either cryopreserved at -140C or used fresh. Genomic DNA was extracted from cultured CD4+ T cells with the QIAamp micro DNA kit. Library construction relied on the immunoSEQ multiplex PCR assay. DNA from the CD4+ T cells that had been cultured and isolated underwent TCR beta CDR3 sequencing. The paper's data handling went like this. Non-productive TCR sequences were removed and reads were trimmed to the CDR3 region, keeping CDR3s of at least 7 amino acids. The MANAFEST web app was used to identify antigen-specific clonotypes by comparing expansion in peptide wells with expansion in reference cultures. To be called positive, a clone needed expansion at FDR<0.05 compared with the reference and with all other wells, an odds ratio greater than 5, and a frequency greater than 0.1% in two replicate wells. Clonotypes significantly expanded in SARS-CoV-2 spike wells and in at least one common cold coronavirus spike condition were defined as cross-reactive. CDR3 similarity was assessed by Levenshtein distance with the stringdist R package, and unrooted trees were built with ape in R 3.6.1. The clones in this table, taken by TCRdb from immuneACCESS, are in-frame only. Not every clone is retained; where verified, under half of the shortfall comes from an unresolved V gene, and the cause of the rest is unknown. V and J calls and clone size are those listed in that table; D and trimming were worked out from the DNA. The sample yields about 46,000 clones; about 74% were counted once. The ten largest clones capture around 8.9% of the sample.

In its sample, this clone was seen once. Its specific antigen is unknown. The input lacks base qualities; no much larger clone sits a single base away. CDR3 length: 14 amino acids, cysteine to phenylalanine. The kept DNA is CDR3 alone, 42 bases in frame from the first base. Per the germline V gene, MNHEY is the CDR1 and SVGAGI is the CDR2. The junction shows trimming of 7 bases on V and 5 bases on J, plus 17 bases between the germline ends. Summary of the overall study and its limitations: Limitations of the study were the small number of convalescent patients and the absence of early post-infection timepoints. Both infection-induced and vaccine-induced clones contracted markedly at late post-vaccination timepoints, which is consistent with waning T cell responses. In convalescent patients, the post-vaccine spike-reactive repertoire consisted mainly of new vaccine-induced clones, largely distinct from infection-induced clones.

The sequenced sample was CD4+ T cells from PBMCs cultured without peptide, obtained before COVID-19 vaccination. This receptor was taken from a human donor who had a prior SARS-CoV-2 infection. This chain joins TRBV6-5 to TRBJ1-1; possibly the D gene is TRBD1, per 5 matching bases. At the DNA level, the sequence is TGTGCCAGCACTCGTTCCGTGGGGGAGACTGAAGCTTTCTTT. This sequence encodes CASTRSVGETEAFF.